This record concerns one T cell receptor beta chain sequence. The assay was immunoSEQ multiplex PCR, and TCRdb's table has in-frame clones only and misses some. Of approximately 75,000 clones listed, approximately 95% are singletons. This sample stems from a study of technical replicates of blood from several donors. V was clipped by 2 bases and J by 1 base, with 5 bases between them. The CDR3 consists of 14 residues. Germline-derived CDR1 and CDR2 are MRHNA and SNTAGT. Sequencing used T cells isolated from PBMCs. The rearrangement uses TRBV6-4 and TRBJ2-2, with D possibly matching TRBD1 (5 bases). The receptor was isolated from a human donor in good health. CDR3 DNA sequence: TGTGCCAGCAGTGACGGACAGAACACCGGGGAGCTGTTTTTT. Translated, it gives CASSDGQNTGELFF.